This is a list of T cell receptor beta chains from one sample in a study of shared clonotypes between healthy human individuals. Some clones are missing from TCRdb's copy, which holds only in-frame ones; the method was immunoSEQ multiplex PCR. The sample lists some 1.1 million clones; roughly 77% were seen once. The specimen was memory CD4+ T cells from PBMCs. The origin of the receptors is a young man in good health. Some clones in this sample may be carry-over from other donors' samples. The CDR3 runs from the conserved cysteine through the conserved F or W. D genes are given only for firm matches. Clone size is not always given. Where it is, it says once, few, many or a class for expanded clones.

v_gene	j_gene	d_gene	abundance	CDR3nt	CDR3aa
TRBV7-9	TRBJ2-3	.	.	TGTGCCAGCAGCTTACCGACCGTGGGGGATACGCAGTATTTT	CASSLPTVGDTQYF
TRBV28	TRBJ2-3	TRBD2	once	TGTGCCAGCAGTTCCGCTAGCGGGGGCACAGATACGCAGTATTTT	CASSSASGGTDTQYF
TRBV2	TRBJ2-1	.	.	TGTGCCAGCAGTGTGGTTGGGTATGAGCAGTTCTTC	CASSVVGYEQFF
TRBV7-9	TRBJ2-3	.	.	TGTGCCAGCAGCTTAAGGTCCCCACCGCAGTATTTT	CASSLRSPPQYF
TRBV2	TRBJ2-6	.	.	TGTGCCAGCTTAGTTGGGGCCAACGTCCTGACTTTC	CASLVGANVLTF
TRBV9	TRBJ1-1	.	.	TGTGCCAGCAGCGTAGTTGGGACAACGAACACTGAAGCTTTCTTT	CASSVVGTTNTEAFF
TRBV10-1	TRBJ2-7	TRBD1	.	TGCGCCAGCAGCCCCCTACAGCCGGGACAGGGCTCCTACGAGCAGTACTTC	CASSPLQPGQGSYEQYF
TRBV23-1	TRBJ2-1	TRBD1	few	TGCGCCAGCAGTCAATCGGGGGGTGGGGACAGGTCCTACAATGAGCAGTTCTTC	CASSQSGGGDRSYNEQFF
TRBV5-1	TRBJ2-5	TRBD2	once	TGCGCCAGCAGCTTAATGCTAGCGGGGGAAGAGACCCAGTACTTC	CASSLMLAGEETQYF
TRBV10-3	TRBJ2-7	.	once	TGTGCCATCAGTGAGTCTTACAGGGCAGGGGTCGAGCAGTACTTC	CAISESYRAGVEQYF
TRBV6-1	TRBJ1-1	TRBD1	.	TGTGCCAGCAGCTCGGACAGGGCCATTCGCACTGAAGCTTTCTTT	CASSSDRAIRTEAFF
TRBV6-5	TRBJ2-5	TRBD1	.	TGTGCCAGCAGTCGACAAAAGGGGGCCGGAGAGACCCAGTACTTC	CASSRQKGAGETQYF
TRBV7-7	TRBJ1-2	TRBD1	.	TGTGCCAGCAGCTTAGCCCGGACAGGGGCCTATGGCTACACCTTC	CASSLARTGAYGYTF
TRBV4-3	TRBJ1-1	.	.	TGCGCCAGCAGCCAAGAGTCACCCCCTGGGGACACTGAAGCTTTCTTT	CASSQESPPGDTEAFF
TRBV18	TRBJ1-1	.	.	TGTGCCAGCTCACCATATGGCGCAGGCATGAACACTGAAGCTTTCTTT	CASSPYGAGMNTEAFF
TRBV9	TRBJ2-5	.	.	TGTGCCAGCAGCGCAGGGGGGGGTTCGGAAGAGACCCAGTACTTC	CASSAGGGSEETQYF
TRBV27	TRBJ2-3	TRBD1	.	TGTGCCAGCCGTGATCGGGCAGGGGGTGCGGATACGCAGTATTTT	CASRDRAGGADTQYF
TRBV6-6	TRBJ2-5	.	.	TGTGCCAGCAGTTACGGTTCGAACATGAGGGAGACCCAGTACTTC	CASSYGSNMRETQYF
TRBV7-6	TRBJ2-2	.	.	TGTGCCAGCAGCCCTTGGAGGACCGGGGAGCTGTTTTTT	CASSPWRTGELFF
TRBV29-1	TRBJ1-4	.	few	TGCAGCGTGCCAGACGGGGAAAAACTGTTTTTT	CSVPDGEKLFF
TRBV30	TRBJ2-7	.	many	TGTGCCTGGAGTGTTTGGAGTGGCGAGCAGTACTTC	CAWSVWSGEQYF
TRBV7-2	TRBJ2-4	.	.	TGTGCCAGCAGCCCAAGGACAGACCCCAAAAACATTCAGTACTTC	CASSPRTDPKNIQYF
TRBV10-3	TRBJ2-7	.	.	TGTGCCATCAGTGACCTTCTCACAGGTTCCGAGCAGTACTTC	CAISDLLTGSEQYF
TRBV28	TRBJ1-5	.	.	TGTGCCAGCAGCATTAATCAGCCCCAGCATTTT	CASSINQPQHF
TRBV2	TRBJ2-7	.	.	TGTGCCAGCACGTACGGCGGGGGCGTCTACGAGCAGTACTTC	CASTYGGGVYEQYF
TRBV18	TRBJ1-1	.	.	TGTGCCAGCTCACCCGAGGGCGGGACTGAAGCTTTCTTT	CASSPEGGTEAFF
TRBV7-2	TRBJ2-1	.	.	TGTGCCAGCAGCTTAGTTGGCACAGGGCGAGGTGAGCAGTTCTTC	CASSLVGTGRGEQFF
TRBV4-2	TRBJ2-1	TRBD1	.	TGTGCCAGCAGCCAAGAGGGACAGCTCTCCTACAATGAGCAGTTCTTC	CASSQEGQLSYNEQFF
TRBV30	TRBJ1-3	.	.	TGTGCCTGGAGTCGCTCGGCTATCTCTGGAAACACCATATATTTT	CAWSRSAISGNTIYF
TRBV29-1	TRBJ1-5	.	.	TGCAGCGTTGGGGAAGGTAATCAGCCCCAGCATTTT	CSVGEGNQPQHF
TRBV18	TRBJ1-5	.	.	TGTGCCAGCTCACGAGGGTCTAGCAATCAGCCCCAGCATTTT	CASSRGSSNQPQHF
TRBV23-1	TRBJ2-3	.	.	TGCGCCAGCAGTCACCGATCGGCCCCAGATACGCAGTATTTT	CASSHRSAPDTQYF
TRBV15	TRBJ1-4	.	.	TGTGCCACCAGGGCCAGGCTAGGGTTAGCAACTAATGAAAAACTGTTTTTT	CATRARLGLATNEKLFF
TRBV7-9	TRBJ1-2	.	.	TGTGCCAGCAGCTCGCACGACAGACCTAACTATGGCTACACCTTC	CASSSHDRPNYGYTF
TRBV27	TRBJ1-5	TRBD1	.	TGTGCCAGCGGACAGGGCGATCGGCCCCAGCATTTT	CASGQGDRPQHF
TRBV28	TRBJ2-7	TRBD1	.	TGTGCCAGCAGATCAACAATACAGGGGGAGAGCTCCTACGAGCAGTACTTC	CASRSTIQGESSYEQYF
TRBV6-1	TRBJ2-1	TRBD1	.	TGTGCCAGCAGCCCCTCGCACAGGGGGTTCAATGAGCAGTTCTTC	CASSPSHRGFNEQFF
TRBV21-1	TRBJ2-2	.	.	TGTGCCAGCAGCAAAGTTTTTGGCCGCTCGGTACGGGAGCTGTTTTTT	CASSKVFGRSVRELFF
TRBV6-6	TRBJ2-7	.	.	TGTGCCAGCAGTTACGGGCGGTGGAGGGACGAGCAGTACTTC	CASSYGRWRDEQYF
TRBV4-2	TRBJ1-5	.	few	TGTGCCAGCAGCCAAGATCTCAACAGCCATCAGCCCCAGCATTTT	CASSQDLNSHQPQHF
TRBV27	TRBJ2-2	.	.	TGTGCCACTAGTAAAAGGGGGGAGCTGTTTTTT	CATSKRGELFF
TRBV7-2	TRBJ1-2	TRBD1	.	TGTGCCAGCAGCTTACGAGGACAGGGGGCTAACTTC	CASSLRGQGANF
TRBV10-3	TRBJ2-3	TRBD1	once	TGTGCCATCAGTGAGTCGGGACAGGGGACGCAGTATTTT	CAISESGQGTQYF
TRBV7-9	TRBJ2-1	TRBD2	.	TGTGCCAGCAGCCTTACCGGGACTAAGGGTAGTGAGCAGTTCTTC	CASSLTGTKGSEQFF
TRBV11-3	TRBJ1-1	TRBD1	.	TGTGCCAGCAGCCCCCAGTCAGGGGGGGACACTGAAGCTTTCTTT	CASSPQSGGDTEAFF
TRBV7-9	TRBJ2-6	TRBD2	.	TGTGCCAGCAGCTCAAAGCGGGGTGGCGTGGCCAACGTCCTGACTTTC	CASSSKRGGVANVLTF
TRBV13	TRBJ2-5	TRBD2	.	TGTGCCAGCAGCCAGCGGGAGGCCCGGGAGACCCAGTACTTC	CASSQREARETQYF